This is a list of T cell receptor beta chains from one sample in a study of blood T cells in healthy people across ages. Using its own MiXCR run on the 5' RACE reads, TCRdb lists one record per CDR3 protein. Here the sample spans 1.5 million to 2 million distinct CDR3 sequences, roughly 50% being singletons. The sequenced sample consisted of blood. The receptor set was obtained from a woman aged 40 to 50 in good health. CDR3s include the opening cysteine and the closing phenylalanine or tryptophan. The D gene is left open where the match is weak. Some rows have no size entry. The others give once, few or many, or a class for an expanded clone.

cdr3_aa cdr3_nt v_call d_call clone_size j_call
CASSLAPGLATELGETQYF TGTGCTAGCAGCTTAGCCCCGGGACTAGCGACTGAACTAGGAGAGACCCAGTACTTC TRBV7-7 TRBD2 . TRBJ2-5
CAISETGYDGYTF TGTGCCATCAGCGAGACAGGGTATGATGGCTACACCTTC TRBV10-3 TRBD1 few TRBJ1-2
CASSTSGQGFSYEQYF . TRBV28 . . TRBJ2-4
CASSPSPLTLTSTDTQYF TGTGCCAGCAGTCCCTCACCCTTAACTCTGACTAGCACAGATACGCAGTATTTT TRBV27 . few TRBJ2-3
CASSPPSNIQYF TGTGCCAGCTCACCCCCTTCGAACATTCAGTACTTC TRBV18 . . TRBJ2-4
CASSLVMGLPTDTQYF TGTGCCAGCAGCTTAGTTATGGGACTACCCACAGATACGCAGTATTTT TRBV11-2 TRBD2 . TRBJ2-3
CAISEEGFTDTQYF TGTGCCATCAGTGAGGAGGGTTTCACAGATACGCAGTATTTT TRBV10-3 . . TRBJ2-3
CAISKGDRGSKEQFF TGTGCCATCAGTAAGGGGGACAGGGGGTCAAAAGAGCAGTTCTTC TRBV10-3 TRBD1 . TRBJ2-1
CSAKSSGHPGHEQYF TGCAGTGCTAAATCCTCAGGACACCCTGGACATGAGCAGTACTTC TRBV20-1 . . TRBJ2-5
CASSLQTGKGGYTF TGCGCCAGCAGCTTGCAAACAGGGAAGGGGGGCTACACCTTC TRBV5-1 . . TRBJ1-2
CASSIPGTSTVGSYEQYF TGTGCCAGCAGCATTCCGGGGACGTCGACGGTAGGATCCTACGAGCAGTACTTC TRBV28 . few TRBJ2-7
CASSVAGVQETQYF TGTGCCAGCAGCGTTGCGGGAGTACAAGAGACCCAGTACTTC TRBV9 TRBD2 . TRBJ2-5
CSVEDRRGRTGANVLTF TGCAGCGTTGAAGATCGCCGGGGGCGCACCGGGGCCAACGTCCTGACTTTC TRBV29-1 . . TRBJ2-6
CASSLTTGPGKNEQFF TGTGCCAGCAGTCTCACCACAGGCCCCGGGAAAAATGAGCAGTTCTTC TRBV6-6 . . TRBJ2-1
CASSEIGTPNLLTGELFF TGTGCCAGCAGTGAAATAGGGACTCCCAACTTGCTTACCGGGGAGCTGTTTTTT TRBV2 . . TRBJ2-2
CASSSLAGGQETQYF TGCGCCAGCAGCTCACTAGCGGGGGGCCAAGAGACCCAGTACTTC TRBV7-9 TRBD2 many TRBJ2-5
CASSLPQGPGANVLTF TGTGCCAGCAGCCTACCACAGGGACCTGGGGCCAACGTCCTGACTTTC TRBV2 . few TRBJ2-6
CACSGGAADTQYF TGTGCCTGCAGCGGGGGGGCGGCGGATACGCAGTATTTT TRBV9 TRBD2 . TRBJ2-3
CASSQSLGLSGYNSPLHF TGCGCCAGCAGCCAGTCCCTCGGTCTTTCGGGGTATAATTCACCCCTCCACTTT TRBV4-3 . once TRBJ1-6
CSASTLPGVREQYF TGCAGTGCTAGTACCCTCCCGGGGGTGAGAGAGCAGTACTTC TRBV20-1 . . TRBJ2-4
CASSLARPLLKDTQYF TGCGCCAGCAGCTTGGCTAGGCCCCTTTTAAAGGATACGCAGTATTTT TRBV5-1 . . TRBJ2-3
CSALTYNEQYF TGCAGTGCTCTCACCTACAACGAGCAGTACTTC TRBV20-1 . . TRBJ2-7
CASSFPPGGGQETQYF TGTGCCAGCAGTTTCCCTCCGGGGGGGGGACAAGAGACCCAGTACTTC TRBV12-3/TRBV12-4 TRBD2 . TRBJ2-5
CASSSPTSGGDRQGTQYF TGTGCCAGCAGCTCCCCGACTAGCGGGGGGGATAGGCAAGGGACCCAGTACTTC TRBV7-2 TRBD2 . TRBJ2-5
CSAPVGGSYEQYF TGCAGTGCCCCAGTGGGGGGATCCTACGAGCAGTACTTC TRBV20-1 . few TRBJ2-7
CAISWDRDYGYTF TGTGCCATCAGCTGGGACCGGGACTATGGCTACACCTTC TRBV10-3 . . TRBJ1-2
CASSSQPGGEQFF TGCGCCAGCAGCTCCCAACCTGGTGGTGAGCAGTTCTTC TRBV5-1 . . TRBJ2-1
CASSQTTSDTQYF TGCGCCAGCAGCCAAACGACCAGTGATACGCAGTATTTT TRBV4-3 . many TRBJ2-3
CANKKAGAYYEQYF TGTGCCAACAAGAAAGCGGGGGCCTACTACGAGCAGTACTTC TRBV28 TRBD2 . TRBJ2-7
CASSLQSGTRARAAFF TGTGCCAGCAGCTTGCAATCCGGGACGAGGGCCCGAGCGGCTTTCTTT TRBV11-2 . . TRBJ1-1
CATRPSRPGETQYF TGTGCCACCAGACCCAGTAGACCCGGCGAGACCCAGTACTTC TRBV15 . . TRBJ2-5
CASSSAGTRGVEQYF TGTGCCAGCAGTTCCGCCGGGACCAGAGGCGTCGAGCAGTACTTC TRBV6-5 . . TRBJ2-7
CASSSRDRNTDTQYF TGTGCCAGCAGTTCTCGGGACCGAAACACAGATACGCAGTATTTT TRBV12-3/TRBV12-4 . few TRBJ2-3
CASSQPGLAGHNAHRETQYF TGTGCCAGCAGCCAGCCGGGACTAGCGGGCCATAACGCGCATCGGGAGACCCAGTACTTC TRBV7-2 TRBD2 . TRBJ2-5
CASSKDHLDEQFF TGTGCCAGCAGCAAAGACCACTTGGATGAGCAGTTCTTC TRBV7-8 . . TRBJ2-1
CSAAEDRGSETQYF TGCAGTGCTGCCGAGGACAGGGGGTCAGAGACCCAGTACTTC TRBV20-1 TRBD1 . TRBJ2-5
CSVEPRDRPYEQYF TGCAGCGTTGAACCCCGGGACAGACCCTACGAGCAGTACTTC TRBV29-1 TRBD1 few TRBJ2-7
CASYSGLAQFF TGCGCCAGCTATTCCGGACTAGCGCAGTTCTTC TRBV5-1 TRBD2 few TRBJ2-1
CASSQEHTDGYTF TGTGCCAGCAGCCAAGAACACACGGACGGCTACACCTTC TRBV3-1 . . TRBJ1-2
CASSGTSIMETQYF TGTGCCAGCAGTGGGACTAGTATTATGGAGACCCAGTACTTC TRBV6-2/TRBV6-3 TRBD2 . TRBJ2-5
CASGDRGLYGYTF TGCGCCAGCGGCGACAGGGGGCTTTATGGCTACACCTTC TRBV4-1 TRBD1 . TRBJ1-2
CASSLKSGAGNTIYF TGTGCCAGCAGTTTAAAGTCCGGGGCCGGAAACACCATATATTTT TRBV27 . . TRBJ1-3
CASSGGQRAYEQYF TGTGCCAGCAGCGGGGGACAGAGGGCCTACGAGCAGTACTTC TRBV7-9 TRBD1 . TRBJ2-7
CASSRNGQGRSYNKQFF TGTGCCAGCAGTCGGAATGGACAGGGCCGTTCCTACAATAAGCAGTTCTTC TRBV6-6 TRBD1 . TRBJ2-1
CASNSGGAADTQYF TGTGCCAGCAACAGCGGGGGGGCGGCAGATACGCAGTATTTT TRBV9 TRBD2 . TRBJ2-3
CASVSPGSNQPQHF TGTGCCAGTGTATCCCCAGGGAGTAATCAGCCCCAGCATTTT TRBV19 . . TRBJ1-5
CASSLAVGGYEQYF TGTGCCAGCAGCTTAGCGGTAGGGGGCTACGAGCAGTACTTC TRBV5-5 . . TRBJ2-7
CASSGGPGGAQYF TGTGCCAGCAGTGGGGGACCAGGCGGTGCGCAGTATTTT TRBV25-1 . . TRBJ2-3
CASSPDPGSYNEQFF TGTGCCAGCAGCCCGGACCCGGGGTCCTACAATGAGCAGTTCTTC TRBV11-2 . once TRBJ2-1
CASNSRAGQDQYEQYF TGTGCCAGCAACTCCCGCGCCGGACAGGATCAATACGAGCAGTACTTC TRBV28 TRBD1 . TRBJ2-7
CASSRPGQSSNQPQHF TGTGCCAGTAGTAGACCGGGACAGAGTAGCAATCAGCCCCAGCATTTT TRBV19 TRBD1 . TRBJ1-5
CSASPKYEQFF TGCAGTGCTAGTCCGAAATATGAGCAGTTCTTC TRBV20-1 . . TRBJ2-1
CGTGADEQYF TGCGGGACAGGGGCGGACGAGCAGTACTTC TRBV10-2 TRBD1 . TRBJ2-7
CASSLQYRGASTDTQYF TGTGCCAGCAGCCTACAATACAGAGGGGCTAGCACAGATACGCAGTATTTT TRBV5-6 . few TRBJ2-3
CASSADRDSRTYEQYF TGTGCCAGCAGCGCCGACCGGGACAGTCGTACCTACGAGCAGTACTTC TRBV11-2 TRBD1 . TRBJ2-7
CACSYHLGTPDTQYF TGTGCCTGCAGTTACCACCTGGGGACCCCAGATACGCAGTATTTT TRBV6-2/TRBV6-3 . . TRBJ2-3
CSASIAGRYEQYF TGCAGTGCTTCTATAGCGGGGAGGTACGAGCAGTACTTC TRBV20-1 TRBD2 . TRBJ2-7
CASSADWKVETQYF TGCGCCAGCAGCGCGGACTGGAAGGTTGAGACCCAGTACTTC TRBV5-1 . . TRBJ2-5
CASSRQLDSPLHF TGTGCCAGCAGTCGACAACTTGATTCACCCCTCCACTTT TRBV12-3/TRBV12-4 . once TRBJ1-6
CASSVEPGGGKTQYF TGTGCCAGCAGCGTAGAACCAGGGGGCGGGAAGACCCAGTACTTC TRBV9 TRBD1 . TRBJ2-5